These 12 T cell receptor beta chains came from one sample sequenced in a study of blood T cell repertoires in COVID-19 (dated by TCRdb to 2019 to 2021). Library method: the immunoSEQ multiplex PCR assay. The table was pulled from immuneACCESS by TCRdb, which kept in-frame rearrangements only. Such tables lose some clones; where checked, under half of the loss comes from unresolved V genes, and the rest has no known cause. Here the sample has about 230,000 clones; roughly 86% occur a single time. The leading ten clones occupy roughly 4% of the sample. The sample consisted of PBMCs or T cells enriched from blood (not recorded which). The source of these receptors is a woman in her 30s with acute COVID-19.

The chain couples TRBV19 to TRBJ1-1; no clear D gene. Germline lookup yields CDR1 LNHDA and CDR2 SQIVND (reference sequence). V lost 1 base and J 6 bases, leaving 9 bases between the germline ends. This CDR3 has 13 amino acids. CDR3 loop: CASSIALGAEAFF. The CDR3 DNA sequence: TGTGCCAGTAGTATAGCGCTGGGAGCTGAAGCTTTCTTT.

The rearrangement links TRBV5-4 to TRBJ2-5; D perhaps matches TRBD2 (7 bases). This CDR3 region has 16 residues. Between the trimmed V and J ends, which lost 5 bases and 0 bases, there was a span of 17 bases. The germline V gene encodes CDR1 SGHNT and CDR2 YYREEE (reference sequence). The CDR3 DNA reads as TGTGCCAGCAGGTGGAGTGGCGGGGGCAACCAAGAGACCCAGTACTTC. Translation gives CASRWSGGGNQETQYF. The complete variable domain, with remaining parts taken from reference TRBV5-4 and TRBJ2-5, reads ETGVTQSPTHLIKTRGQQVTLRCSSQSGHNTVSWYQQALGQGPQFIFQYYREEENGRGNFPPRFSGLQFPNYSSELNVNALELDDSALYLCASRWSGGGNQETQYFGPGTRLLVL.

The V call is TRBV27, the J call TRBJ2-3; D is unclear. V dropped 1 base and J dropped 2 bases, with 16 bases sitting between them. Looked up from germline, CDR1 is MNHEY and CDR2 is SMNVEV (reference sequence). The CDR3 has 17 residues. CDR3 sequence reads: CASSLFNGRSSTDTQYF. CDR3 nucleotide sequence: TGTGCCAGCAGTTTATTCAATGGCAGATCGTCCACAGATACGCAGTATTTT.

This chain links TRBV30 with TRBJ1-6; D possibly corresponds to TRBD1 (6 bases). This CDR3 contains 13 residues. The germline V gene encodes CDR1 GTSNPN and CDR2 SVGIG (reference sequence). Trimming stripped 6 bases from V and 7 bases from J, with 13 bases between. CDR3 bases: TGTGCCTGCGTGACAGGCCCCAATTCACCCCTCCACTTT. This encodes CACVTGPNSPLHF.

The gene calls are TRBV10-2 and TRBJ1-5; the D is unclear. This CDR3 comprises 14 residues. Germline loops: CDR1 WSHSY, CDR2 SAAADI. The ends were cut back, 8 bases at V and 2 bases at J, with 13 bases in the middle. The CDR3 region is CASEEGFGNQPQHF. CDR3 bases: TGCGCCAGCGAGGAGGGCTTTGGCAATCAGCCCCAGCATTTT.

The V gene is TRBV14, the J gene TRBJ1-6; 7 positions match TRBD1. This CDR3 is 14 amino acids long. V dropped 8 bases and J dropped 6; count of bases not matched to a gene: 7. The germline V gene has CDR1 SGHDN and CDR2 FVKESK. CDR3 sequence (DNA): TGTGCCAGCCGAGGGGGCTCAGGTAATTCACCCCTCCACTTT. This encodes CASRGGSGNSPLHF.

The V and J genes are TRBV27 and TRBJ2-5, with a weak D call TRBD1 (6 bases). The CDR3 has 14 amino acids. The germline V gene encodes CDR1 MNHEY and CDR2 SMNVEV (reference sequence). Trimming removed 9 bases from V and 2 bases from J, with 16 bases in between. DNA of the CDR3: TGTGCCAGAACTAGGACAGCGCAACAAGAGACCCAGTACTTC. Protein product: CARTRTAQQETQYF.

CDR3 nucleotide sequence: TGTGCCAGCAGCTTAGCAGACGTCCCTCGAGGGGAAAAACTGTTTTTT. Protein product: CASSLADVPRGEKLFF. The rearrangement joins TRBV7-8 to TRBJ1-4; D gene unclear. The CDR3 spans 16 residues. Germline loops: CDR1 SGHVS, CDR2 FQNEAQ. The V and J ends lost 0 bases and 8 bases respectively, with 16 bases between them.

The chain recombines TRBV2 with TRBJ1-5; 9 positions agree with TRBD1. This CDR3 is built from 14 residues. Germline CDR1 is SNHLY and CDR2 is FYNNEI. The V and J ends lost 7 bases and 6 bases, in that order; junction bases with no gene match: 7. CDR3 sequence: CASNGQGRIQPQHF. CDR3 bases: TGTGCCAGCAACGGACAGGGGAGAATTCAGCCCCAGCATTTT.

The chain uses TRBV18 and TRBJ1-5; 7 bases map to TRBD1. The length of the CDR3 is 13 residues. The germline V gene has CDR1 KGHSH and CDR2 LQKENI. V dropped 8 bases and J dropped 5; count of bases not matched to a gene: 6. CDR3 in amino acids: CASQGGGDQPQHF. The CDR3 DNA reads TGTGCCAGCCAAGGAGGGGGCGATCAGCCCCAGCATTTT.

The chain employs TRBV19 and TRBJ2-7, with D tentatively TRBD1 (6 bases). Germline V gene data show CDR1 as LNHDA and CDR2 as SQIVND (reference sequence). V was clipped by 5 bases and J by 0 bases, with 11 bases between them. The CDR3 covers 14 residues. The CDR3 DNA reads as TGTGCCAGTAGTGTTACAGGGAGCTCCTACGAGCAGTACTTC. Translated, it gives CASSVTGSSYEQYF.

The rearrangement joins TRBV6-5 to TRBJ1-5; unclear D gene. Germline CDR1 reads MNHEY; CDR2 reads SVGAGI. This CDR3 is 12 amino acids long. With 10 bases removed from V and 9 bases from J, the gap between germline ends came to 16 bases. CDR3 in amino acids: CATWEAGRPQHF. The CDR3 DNA follows: TGTGCCACCTGGGAGGCTGGGAGGCCCCAGCATTTT.